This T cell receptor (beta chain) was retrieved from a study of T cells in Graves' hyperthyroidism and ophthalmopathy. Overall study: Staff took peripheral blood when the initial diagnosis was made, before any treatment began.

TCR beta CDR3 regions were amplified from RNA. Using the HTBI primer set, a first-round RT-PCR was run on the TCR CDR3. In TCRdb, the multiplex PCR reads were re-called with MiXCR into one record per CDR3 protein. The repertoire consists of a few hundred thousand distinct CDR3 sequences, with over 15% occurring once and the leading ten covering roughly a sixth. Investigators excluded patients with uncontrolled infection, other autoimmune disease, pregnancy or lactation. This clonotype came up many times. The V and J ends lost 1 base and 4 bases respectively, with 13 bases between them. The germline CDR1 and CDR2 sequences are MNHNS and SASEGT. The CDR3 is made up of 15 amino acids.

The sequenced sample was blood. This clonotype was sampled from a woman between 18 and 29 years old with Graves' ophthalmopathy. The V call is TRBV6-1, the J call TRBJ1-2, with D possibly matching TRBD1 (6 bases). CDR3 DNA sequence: TGTGCCAGCAGTGAAGAAACAGGGAGGTCCTATGGCTACACCTTC. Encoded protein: CASSEETGRSYGYTF.